This T cell receptor (beta chain) was retrieved from a study of T cell changes during pregnancy in multiple sclerosis. This clone is a singleton in its sample. Profiled with immunoSEQ multiplex PCR; TCRdb holds only in-frame clones, not every one. The sample comprises under 120,000 clones, roughly 92% of which are singletons, and around 3.5% rests with the top ten. This clonotype was sampled from a female donor with multiple sclerosis, enrolled in a pregnancy study. This material consisted of peripheral blood, taken after pregnancy.

CDR3 bases: TGTGCCAGCAGCCTCGACAGAAAATGGTACACTGAAGCTTTCTTT. It is translated as CASSLDRKWYTEAFF. The rearrangement joins TRBV13 to TRBJ1-1; D may be TRBD1 (5 bases). The ends were cut back, 5 bases at V and 3 bases at J, with 16 bases in the middle. The CDR3 totals 15 residues. Germline CDR1 PRHDT, CDR2 FYEKMQ (reference sequence).